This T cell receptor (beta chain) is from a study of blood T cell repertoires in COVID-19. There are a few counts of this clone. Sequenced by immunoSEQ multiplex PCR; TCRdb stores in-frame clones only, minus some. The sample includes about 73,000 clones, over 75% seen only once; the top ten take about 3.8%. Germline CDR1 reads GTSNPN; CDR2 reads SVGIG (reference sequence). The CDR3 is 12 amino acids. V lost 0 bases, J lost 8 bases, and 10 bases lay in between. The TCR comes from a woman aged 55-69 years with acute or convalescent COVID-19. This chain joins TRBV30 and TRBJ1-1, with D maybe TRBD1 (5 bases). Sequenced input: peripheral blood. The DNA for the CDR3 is TGTGCCTGGAGTGTACTCAGGGTCGAAGCTTTCTTT. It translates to CAWSVLRVEAFF.